This T cell receptor beta chain was identified during a study of T cell repertoires in cytomegalovirus infection. TCRdb reprocessed the reads via MiXCR and lists one record per CDR3 protein. The table records 50,000 to 65,000 distinct CDR3 sequences, roughly 20% of them present only once. Notes on this clonotype: Its antigen is undetermined.

Germline values: CDR1 SGHDN, CDR2 FVKESK. The CDR3 extends over 17 amino acids. Trimming removed 4 bases from V and 9 bases from J; junction bases left unmatched: 13. The genes are TRBV14 and TRBJ2-1; 12 nucleotides align to TRBD2. The clonotype comes from a human donor in good health (CMV status not recorded). Some clones in this sample may be carry-over from other donors' samples. The source was CD8+ T cells from cultured PBMCs, collected from culture after CMV antigen stimulation. The DNA of the CDR3 is TGTGCCAGCAGCCCGAGCGTCCGGACTAGCGGGATGAGTGAGCAGTTCTTC. Translating it yields CASSPSVRTSGMSEQFF.